Sequencing of this T cell receptor (beta chain) was carried out in a study of neurological immune-mediated disorders. Synthesis of cDNA used 5'RACE (with 10-nucleotide random UMIs). TCRdb analysed the 5' RACE reads with MiXCR anew, one entry per CDR3 protein. The data contain about 120,000 distinct CDR3 sequences, more than 2.5% of them seen just once; the ten biggest clones take up 1% to 1.5%. This clonotype occurred a few times. Its antigen is as yet unknown. General observations from the study: The greatest TCR clonal expansion appeared in HTLV-1-associated myelopathy and the smallest, falling below healthy controls, in multiple sclerosis. Repertoires from 18 of 34 multiple sclerosis patients grouped phylogenetically into a related-CDR3 cluster, suggesting a possible signature.

The source material was PBMCs. The clonotype was recovered from a young woman with multiple sclerosis.

Here the CDR3 reads CSAPSTRVAYNEQFF. CDR3 DNA: TGCAGTGCGCCGAGTACGCGGGTGGCCTACAATGAGCAGTTCTTC. The chain has TRBV20-1 and TRBJ2-1; D possibly corresponds to TRBD2 (5 bases). Trimming left V 6 bases short and J 2 bases short, with 17 bases between. This CDR3 is 15 amino acids long. Germline loops: CDR1 DFQATT, CDR2 SNEGSKA (reference sequence).